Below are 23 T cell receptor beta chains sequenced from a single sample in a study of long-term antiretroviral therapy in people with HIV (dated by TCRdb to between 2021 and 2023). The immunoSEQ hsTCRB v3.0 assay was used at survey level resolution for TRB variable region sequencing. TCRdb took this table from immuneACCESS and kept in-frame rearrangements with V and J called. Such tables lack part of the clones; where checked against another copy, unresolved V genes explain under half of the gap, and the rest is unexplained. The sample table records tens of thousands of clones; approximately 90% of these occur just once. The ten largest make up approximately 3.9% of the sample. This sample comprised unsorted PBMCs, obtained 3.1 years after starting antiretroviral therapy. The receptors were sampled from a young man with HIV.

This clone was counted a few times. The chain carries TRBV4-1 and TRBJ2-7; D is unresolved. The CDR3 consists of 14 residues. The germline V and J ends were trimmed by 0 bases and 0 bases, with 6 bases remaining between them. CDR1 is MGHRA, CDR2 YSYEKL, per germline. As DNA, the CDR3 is TGCGCCAGCAGCCAAGAGGAATACTCCTACGAGCAGTACTTC. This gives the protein CASSQEEYSYEQYF.

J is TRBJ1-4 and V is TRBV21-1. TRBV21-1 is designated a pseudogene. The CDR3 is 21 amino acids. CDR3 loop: CASSKPRLPGPFPFLGEKLFF. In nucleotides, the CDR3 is TGTGCCAGCAGCAAACCTAGATTGCCGGGACCTTTCCCCTTTCTTGGGGAAAAACTGTTTTTT.

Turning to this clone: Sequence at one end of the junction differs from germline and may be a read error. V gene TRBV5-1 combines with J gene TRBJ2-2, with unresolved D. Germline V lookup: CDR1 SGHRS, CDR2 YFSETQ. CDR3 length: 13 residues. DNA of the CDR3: TGCGCCAGCAGTTTGGAGTCAACCGGGGAGCTGTTTTTT. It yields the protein CASSLESTGELFF.

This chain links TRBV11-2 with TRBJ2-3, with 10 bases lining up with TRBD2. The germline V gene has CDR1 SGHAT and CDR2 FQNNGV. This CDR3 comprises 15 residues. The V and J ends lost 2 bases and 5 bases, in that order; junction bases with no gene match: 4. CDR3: CASSLSGRVGDTQYF. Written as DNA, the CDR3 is TGTGCCAGCAGCTTAAGCGGGAGGGTGGGAGATACGCAGTATTTT.

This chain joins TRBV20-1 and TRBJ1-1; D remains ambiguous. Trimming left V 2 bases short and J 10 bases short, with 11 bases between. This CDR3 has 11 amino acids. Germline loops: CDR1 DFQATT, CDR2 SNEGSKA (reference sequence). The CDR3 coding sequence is TGCAGTGCTAGAACCTCACCACGAGCTTTCTTT. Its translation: CSARTSPRAFF.

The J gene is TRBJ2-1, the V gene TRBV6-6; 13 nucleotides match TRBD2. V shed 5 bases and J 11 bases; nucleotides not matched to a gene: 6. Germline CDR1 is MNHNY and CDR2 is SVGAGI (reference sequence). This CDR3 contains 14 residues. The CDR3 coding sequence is TGTGCCAGCAGTCTCGCGACTAGCGGGGGGAAGCAGTTCTTC. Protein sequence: CASSLATSGGKQFF.

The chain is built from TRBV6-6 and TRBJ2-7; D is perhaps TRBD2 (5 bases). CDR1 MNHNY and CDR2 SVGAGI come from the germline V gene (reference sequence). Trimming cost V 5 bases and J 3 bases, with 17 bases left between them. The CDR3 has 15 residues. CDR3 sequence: CASSAGGGNFYEQYF. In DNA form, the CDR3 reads TGTGCCAGCAGTGCCGGAGGCGGAAATTTCTACGAGCAGTACTTC.

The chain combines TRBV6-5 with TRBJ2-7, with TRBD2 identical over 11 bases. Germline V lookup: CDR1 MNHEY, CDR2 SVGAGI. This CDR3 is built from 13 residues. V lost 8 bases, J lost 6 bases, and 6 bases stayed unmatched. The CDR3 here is CASASGRWGEQYF. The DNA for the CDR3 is TGTGCCAGCGCTAGCGGGAGGTGGGGCGAGCAGTACTTC.

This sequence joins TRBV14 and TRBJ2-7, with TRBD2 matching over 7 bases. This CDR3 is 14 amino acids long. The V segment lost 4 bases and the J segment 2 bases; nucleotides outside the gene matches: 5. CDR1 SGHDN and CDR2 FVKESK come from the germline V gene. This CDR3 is CASSPSGLPYEQYF. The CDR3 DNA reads TGTGCCAGCAGCCCTAGCGGCCTCCCCTACGAGCAGTACTTC.

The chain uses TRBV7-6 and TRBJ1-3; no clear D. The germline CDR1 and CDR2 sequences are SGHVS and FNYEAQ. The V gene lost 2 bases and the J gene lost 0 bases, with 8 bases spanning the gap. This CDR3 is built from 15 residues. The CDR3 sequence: CASSLPASSGNTIYF. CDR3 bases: TGTGCCAGCAGCTTACCAGCCAGCTCTGGAAACACCATATATTTT.

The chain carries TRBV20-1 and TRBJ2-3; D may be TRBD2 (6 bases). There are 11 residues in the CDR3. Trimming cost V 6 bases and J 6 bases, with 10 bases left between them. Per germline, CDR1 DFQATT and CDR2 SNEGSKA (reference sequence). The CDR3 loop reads CSAQAGDTQYF. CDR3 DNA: TGCAGTGCCCAGGCGGGGGATACGCAGTATTTT.

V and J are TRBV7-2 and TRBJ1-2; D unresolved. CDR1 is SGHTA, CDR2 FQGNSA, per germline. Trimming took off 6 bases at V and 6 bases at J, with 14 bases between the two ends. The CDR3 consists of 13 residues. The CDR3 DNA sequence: TGTGCCAGCAGACCCCCATCTCAGGATGGCTACACCTTC. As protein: CASRPPSQDGYTF.

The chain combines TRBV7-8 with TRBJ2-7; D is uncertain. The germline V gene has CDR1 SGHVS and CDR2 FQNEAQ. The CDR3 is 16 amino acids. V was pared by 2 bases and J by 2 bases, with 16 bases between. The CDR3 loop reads CASSLSNPGRPYEQYF. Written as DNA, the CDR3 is TGTGCCAGCAGCTTATCGAATCCAGGCAGGCCCTACGAGCAGTACTTC.

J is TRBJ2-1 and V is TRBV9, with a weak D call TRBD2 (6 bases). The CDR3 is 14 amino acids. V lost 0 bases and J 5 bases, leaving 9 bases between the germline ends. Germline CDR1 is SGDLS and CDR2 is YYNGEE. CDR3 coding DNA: TGTGCCAGCAGCGTAGATGGGGGGAACAATGAGCAGTTCTTC. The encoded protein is CASSVDGGNNEQFF.

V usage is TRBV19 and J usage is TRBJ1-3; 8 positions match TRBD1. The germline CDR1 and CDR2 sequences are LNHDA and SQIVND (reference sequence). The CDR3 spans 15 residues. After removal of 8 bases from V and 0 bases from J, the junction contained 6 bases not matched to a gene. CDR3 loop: CASGQGQVSGNTIYF. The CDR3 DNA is TGTGCCAGTGGACAGGGCCAAGTCTCTGGAAACACCATATATTTT.

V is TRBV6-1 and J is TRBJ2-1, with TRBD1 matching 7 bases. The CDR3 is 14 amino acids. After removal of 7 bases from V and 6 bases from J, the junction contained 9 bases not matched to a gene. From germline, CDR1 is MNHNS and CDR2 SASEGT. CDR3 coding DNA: TGTGCCAGCATAATGCAGGGGACAGTCAATGAGCAGTTCTTC. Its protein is CASIMQGTVNEQFF.

CDR3 in DNA: TGTGCCAGCAGCTTAGAGCTGGCAACCGGGGCCAACGTCCTGACTTTC. It specifies CASSLELATGANVLTF. The rearrangement links TRBV7-2 to TRBJ2-6; D not resolved. Germline CDR1 and CDR2: SGHTA and FQGNSA. V lost 1 base and J lost 4, with 11 bases in between. CDR3 length: 16 amino acids.

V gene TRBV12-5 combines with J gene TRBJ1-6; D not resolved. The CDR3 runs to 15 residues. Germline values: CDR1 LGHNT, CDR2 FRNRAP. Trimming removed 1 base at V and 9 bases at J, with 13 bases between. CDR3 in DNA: TGTGCTAGTGGTTTGGACGGTGAAGGAGGTTCACCCCTCCACTTT. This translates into CASGLDGEGGSPLHF.

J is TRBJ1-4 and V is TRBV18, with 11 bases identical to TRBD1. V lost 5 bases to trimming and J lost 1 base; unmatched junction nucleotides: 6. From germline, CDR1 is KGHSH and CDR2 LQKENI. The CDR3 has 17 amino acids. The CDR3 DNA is TGTGCCAGCTCAACGCCGGGACAGGGGGTAACTAATGAAAAACTGTTTTTT. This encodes CASSTPGQGVTNEKLFF. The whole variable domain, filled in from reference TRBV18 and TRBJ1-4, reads NAGVMQNPRHLVRRRGQEARLRCSPMKGHSHVYWYRQLPEEGLKFMVYLQKENIIDESGMPKERFSAEFPKEGPSILRIQQVVRGDSAAYFCASSTPGQGVTNEKLFFGSGTQLSVL.

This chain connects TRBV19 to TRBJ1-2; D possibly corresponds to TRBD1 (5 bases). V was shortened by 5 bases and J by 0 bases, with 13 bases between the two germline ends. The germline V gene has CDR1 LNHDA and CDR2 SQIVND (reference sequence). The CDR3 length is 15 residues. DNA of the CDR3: TGTGCCAGTAGTCATGGGGCAGGGTCTAACTATGGCTACACCTTC. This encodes CASSHGAGSNYGYTF.

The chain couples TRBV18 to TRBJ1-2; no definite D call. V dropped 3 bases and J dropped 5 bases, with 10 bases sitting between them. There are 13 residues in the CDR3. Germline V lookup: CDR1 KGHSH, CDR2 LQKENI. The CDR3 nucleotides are TGTGCCAGCTCACCTCCCGGACTTTATGGCTACACCTTC. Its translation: CASSPPGLYGYTF.

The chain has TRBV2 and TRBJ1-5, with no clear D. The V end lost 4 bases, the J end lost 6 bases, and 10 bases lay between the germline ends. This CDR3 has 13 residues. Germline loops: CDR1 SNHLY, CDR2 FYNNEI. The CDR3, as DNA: TGTGCCAGCAGTGGGACGGTATCTCAGCCCCAGCATTTT. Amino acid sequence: CASSGTVSQPQHF.

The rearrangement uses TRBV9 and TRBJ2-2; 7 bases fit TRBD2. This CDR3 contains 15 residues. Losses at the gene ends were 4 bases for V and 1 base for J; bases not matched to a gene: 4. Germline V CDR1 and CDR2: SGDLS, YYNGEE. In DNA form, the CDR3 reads TGTGCCAGCAGCTGGGGCGGGGGGAACACCGGGGAGCTGTTTTTT. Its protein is CASSWGGGNTGELFF.